The 5 T cell receptor beta chains below come from one sample, sequenced in a study of beta chain features in type 1 diabetes (dated by TCRdb to the late 2010s). Receptors were amplified or captured by the immunoSEQ multiplex PCR assay. All of the isolated RNA was reverse transcribed with the High Capacity cDNA Reverse Transcription Kit, so expressed TCRB transcripts were sequenced. Here the immuneACCESS table is served through TCRdb, limited to in-frame sequences with V and J called. Missing clones are a known gap in these copies; in checked studies unresolved V genes cover under half, and the rest lacks a known reason. In this sample the table shows roughly 330,000 clones, more than 9.5% of which occur a single time. The ten largest clones capture about 0.015% of the sample. Sequencing was done on a sample of naive CD4+ T cells from blood. The cell subset or site label, as the study defines it: true naive CD4+ T cells. The source is a woman aged 25-40 years in good health.

This rearrangement joins TRBV9 to TRBJ2-7, with a tentative D call TRBD2 (5 bases). Germline lookup yields CDR1 SGDLS and CDR2 YYNGEE. CDR3 size: 13 residues. Trimming removed 0 bases from V and 7 bases from J, with 11 bases in between. The CDR3 protein is CASSVDRTGEQYF. The CDR3, as DNA: TGTGCCAGCAGCGTAGACCGGACGGGGGAGCAGTACTTC.

This clone was detected only a few times. The rearrangement joins TRBV21-1 to TRBJ1-2; TRBD1 is taken as the D call from the table, unchecked against the DNA. TRBV21-1 constitutes a pseudogene. The CDR3 has 12 residues. The CDR3 nucleotides read TGTGCCAGCACTGGGACAGGGCATGGCTACACCTTC. Translated, it gives CASTGTGHGYTF.

The table lists this clone with a few counts. This chain links TRBV18 with TRBJ2-7, with a weak D call TRBD2 (6 bases). CDR3 length: 14 residues. V was pared by 2 bases and J by 4 bases, with 12 bases between. Germline V lookup: CDR1 KGHSH, CDR2 LQKENI. The CDR3 DNA sequence: TGTGCCAGCTCACCAGGGGCAGGGAGGTACGAGCAGTACTTC. Residues: CASSPGAGRYEQYF.

The chain recombines TRBV7-9 with TRBJ2-5; TRBD2 agrees at 8 bases. Germline-derived CDR1 and CDR2 are SEHNR and FQNEAQ (reference sequence). There are 16 residues in the CDR3. V was pared by 1 base and J by 3 bases, with 7 bases of the junction left unmatched. The CDR3 DNA follows: TGTGCCAGCAGCTTAGGCGGGACTAGGGGGAAAGAGACCCAGTACTTC. Protein product: CASSLGGTRGKETQYF.

This clone was counted between two and nine times. The genes are TRBV4-2 and TRBJ2-7; no clear D gene. The germline V gene has CDR1 LGHNA and CDR2 YNFKEQ. Trimming cost V 6 bases and J 2 bases, with 17 bases left between them. CDR3 length: 15 residues. The CDR3 loop reads CASSSRLMGAYEQYF. DNA of the CDR3: TGTGCCAGCAGTTCCCGGTTGATGGGCGCCTACGAGCAGTACTTC.